This T cell receptor beta chain was obtained from a study of blood T cell repertoires in COVID-19 (dated by TCRdb to between 2020 and 2021). Concerning the study at large: Collaborator samples came from the United States, Italy and Spain and covered acute and convalescent phases of COVID-19. The prospective study material was composed of cDNA or gDNA derived from T cells, B-cell-depleted T cells, or PBMCs. Subjects who had been exposed to COVID-19, were actively infected with it, or had recovered from it provided the deeply sampled blood TCRbeta repertoires that made up the dataset. The repertoires were made available in a free public database intended to serve as a resource for research on the immune response to SARS-CoV-2. The samples were drawn from two sources: the first 160 participants of the ongoing ImmuneRACE study, and 1,200 or so subjects contributed by 6 global collaborators. The sample metadata nearly always contained a de-identified subject ID, COVID-19 status, age in years and sex. Where HLA class I and class II types were available, the types were taken from metadata supplied by the sample provider, not from assay-based typing. What the research found in general, with its limitations: How much clinical and demographic metadata was included differed by source and by participant, and the metadata was provided uncurated.

Comment on this clone: What this receptor recognizes is not known. The record has no base qualities; no much larger clone is one base away.

Enrolling through a virtual design, the prospective study's participants ranged in age from roughly 18 to 90 years and lived across 24 United States geographic areas. Cohort assignment in the prospective study relied on participant-reported clinical history from a screening survey and a study questionnaire. ImmuneRACE Cohort 3 recovered participants were defined by two consecutive negative NP/OP PCR tests, healthcare professional clearance, or symptom resolution. In the prospective study, mobile phlebotomists collected whole blood, serum and a nasopharyngeal or oropharyngeal swab from each participant. Participants in the prospective study had the option to provide additional blood draws and questionnaires over a roughly two-month period. Prospective study blood samples were shipped either frozen or at room temperature before DNA extraction. TCRbeta CDR3 regions were amplified from genomic DNA by means of the immunoSEQ Assay, a bias-controlled multiplex PCR. The paper's processing steps were these. The number of nucleated cells in each sample was estimated from the amplification of reference gene primers within the assay. Sequence reads were collapsed and filtered to measure the absolute abundance of every unique TCRbeta CDR3 rearrangement. For each sample, productive Simpson clonality was calculated as the square root of Simpson's diversity index across productive rearrangements. TCRdb carries this immuneACCESS record with in-frame sequences only. Its versions omit some clonotypes, under half of them owing to an unresolved V gene in the studies checked, with the rest unexplained. D and trimming come from the DNA, and the V and J calls and clone size come from that table. For this sample the table gives about 310,000 clones, of which 75% to 90% were detected only once. The top ten constitute around 9.5% of the sample.

CDR1 and CDR2, per the germline V gene, are SGHTA and FQGTGA. The CDR3 measures 15 amino acids from cysteine to phenylalanine. CDR3 DNA is the only sequence kept; it has 45 bases, read in frame from the first base. Trimming removed 5 bases from V and 2 bases from J, leaving 14 bases between the germline ends. The TCR comes from a woman aged 40 to 55 who had recovered from COVID-19. Sequencing was performed on PBMCs or T cells enriched from blood (not recorded which). The sequence is built from TRBV7-3 and TRBJ2-3, with TRBD1 perhaps the D gene, on 6 matching bases. The bases are TGTGCCAGCAGCACAGGACAGTCGACCACAGATACGCAGTATTTT. Translated, this is CASSTGQSTTDTQYF.